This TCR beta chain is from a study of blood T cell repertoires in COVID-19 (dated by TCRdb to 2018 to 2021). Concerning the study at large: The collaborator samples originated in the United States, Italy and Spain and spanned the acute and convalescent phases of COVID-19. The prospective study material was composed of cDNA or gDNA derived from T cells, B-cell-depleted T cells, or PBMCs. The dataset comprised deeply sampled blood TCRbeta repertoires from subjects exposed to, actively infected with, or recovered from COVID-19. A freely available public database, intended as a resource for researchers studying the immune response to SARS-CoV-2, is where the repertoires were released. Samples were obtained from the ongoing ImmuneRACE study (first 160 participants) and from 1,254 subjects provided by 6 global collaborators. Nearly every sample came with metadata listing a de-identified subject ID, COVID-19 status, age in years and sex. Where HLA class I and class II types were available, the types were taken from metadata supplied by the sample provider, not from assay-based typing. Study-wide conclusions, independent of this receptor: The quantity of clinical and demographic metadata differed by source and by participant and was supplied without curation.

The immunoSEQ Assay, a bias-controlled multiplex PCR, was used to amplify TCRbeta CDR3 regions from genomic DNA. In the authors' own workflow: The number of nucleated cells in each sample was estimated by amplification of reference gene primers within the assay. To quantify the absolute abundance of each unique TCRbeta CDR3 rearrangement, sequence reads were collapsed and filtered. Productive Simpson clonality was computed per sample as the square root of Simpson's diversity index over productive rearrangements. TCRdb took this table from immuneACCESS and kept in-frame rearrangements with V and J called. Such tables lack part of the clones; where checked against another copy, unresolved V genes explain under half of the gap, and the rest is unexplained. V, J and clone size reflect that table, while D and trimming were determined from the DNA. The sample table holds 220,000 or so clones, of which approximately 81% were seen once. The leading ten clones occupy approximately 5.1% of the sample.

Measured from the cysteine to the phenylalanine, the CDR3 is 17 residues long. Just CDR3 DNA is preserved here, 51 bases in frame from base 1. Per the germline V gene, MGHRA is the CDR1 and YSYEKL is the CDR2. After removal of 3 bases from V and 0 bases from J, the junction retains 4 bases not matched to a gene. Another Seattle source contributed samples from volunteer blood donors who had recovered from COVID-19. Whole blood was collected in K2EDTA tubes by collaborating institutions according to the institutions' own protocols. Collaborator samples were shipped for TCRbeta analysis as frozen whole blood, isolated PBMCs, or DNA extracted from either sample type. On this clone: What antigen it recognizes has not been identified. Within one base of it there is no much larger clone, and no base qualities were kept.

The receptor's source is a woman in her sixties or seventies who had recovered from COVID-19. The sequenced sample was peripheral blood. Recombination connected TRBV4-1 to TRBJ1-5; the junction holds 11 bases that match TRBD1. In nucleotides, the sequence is TGCGCCAGCAGCCACGGACAGGGGGCAATTAGCAATCAGCCCCAGCATTTT. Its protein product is CASSHGQGAISNQPQHF.